This TCR beta chain appears in the sequencing data of a study of T cell repertoires in cytomegalovirus infection. Study background: The authors used CMV epitopes that were HLA-C-restricted (recently identified) and HLA-B-restricted (well studied). CMV infection together with matching HLA type was indicated by public TCR beta signatures.

This clonotype occurred a few times. The target antigen is unknown. TCRdb re-derived calls from the reads in MiXCR, one entry per CDR3 protein. The table shows around 78,000 distinct CDR3 sequences, with around 42% occurring only once. Whole-study results and caveats: HLA-C-restricted, CMV-specific TCR beta clonotypes were dominant ex vivo. Summed frequency of shared TCR beta families picked out CMV carriers who also had the relevant HLA.

The receptor's source is a human donor in good health (CMV status not recorded). Some clones in this sample may be carry-over from other donors' samples. The sample consisted of CD8+ T cells from cultured PBMCs, taken from culture after CMV antigen stimulation.

This CDR3 is CASSSRVPLSGTGELFF. The CDR3 DNA is TGTGCCAGCAGTTCCAGGGTGCCCCTCTCGGGCACCGGGGAGCTGTTTTTT. This chain links TRBV28 with TRBJ2-2; possible D gene TRBD1, 5 bases. The CDR3 has 17 amino acids. Germline V gives CDR1 MDHEN, CDR2 SYDVKM. V shed 4 bases and J shed 4 bases, with 19 bases lying between them.